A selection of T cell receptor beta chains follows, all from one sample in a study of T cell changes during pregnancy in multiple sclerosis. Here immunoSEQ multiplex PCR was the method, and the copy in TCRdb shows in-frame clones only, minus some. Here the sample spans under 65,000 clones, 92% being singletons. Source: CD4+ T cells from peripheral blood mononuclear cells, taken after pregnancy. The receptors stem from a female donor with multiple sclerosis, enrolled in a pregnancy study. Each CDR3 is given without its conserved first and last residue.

ASKHRGSYNEQF,TRBV7-3
ASSDRLGGETQY,TRBV2
ASSLARLAGGSSETQY,TRBV7-2
ASSPRQGTGDRYEQY,TRBV7-9
ASSRISAVSGNTIY,TRBV4-2
ASSSGLATDTQY,TRBV7-2
ASRMDRGRPETQY,TRBV7-2
ASLSGAVGYLSTDTQY,TRBV7-2
ASSLESLGGNTEAF,TRBV7-9
ASSVEARGEQY,TRBV9
ASGWRGSTEAF,TRBV12-5
ASSQAAGGVYEQY,TRBV4-3
ASSEDRVYQETQY,TRBV6-1
ASSPRGDVSSPLH,TRBV18
ASSAGLAGGLNTGELF,TRBV7-9
ASSDTGGRQPQH,TRBV18
ASTPRRQETQY,TRBV7-2
ASSSTSTDTQY,TRBV7-2
ASSPRGWNTEAF,TRBV19
ASSLSRYQPQH,TRBV27
ASSLPGGETQY,TRBV5-4
ASSPTSGGFGELF,TRBV5-6
ASSWRVDKNIQY,TRBV5-4
ASSVGQNYGYT,TRBV9
ASSWGRRSGNTIY,TRBV5-6
ASRITSRGGTDTQY,TRBV19
ASSEAGTGRDGYT,TRBV6-1
ASSLARGSGGLRWETQY,TRBV7-2
ASSPQSGTGNGYT,TRBV5-4
AWSLGTVPTNEKLF,TRBV30
ASSQQGSQPQH,TRBV4-2
AINLSGPAYEQY,TRBV10-3
ASSIGQAKNSPLH,TRBV19
ASSYNRGLGEQF,TRBV6-5
SARDYEQY,TRBV20-1
ASSYRGQWADTQY,TRBV6-5
ASSSLPAPRQY,TRBV11-2
ASSFRIYGGYT,TRBV5-4
ASSVEGIEPWRAF,TRBV9
ASSLQGGDMNTEAF,TRBV18
ASSPPGLGITDTQY,TRBV7-9
ASSGGGGANQPQH,TRBV25-1
ASSVGPSGAQH,TRBV19
ASSLRGAYTDTQY,TRBV7-2